One T cell receptor beta chain is described in this entry. Its cognate antigen is unknown. The data were obtained in a study of T cell responses to AZD1222 COVID-19 vaccine. Study-level findings and limits: Reportedly, nearly half of unique spike TCRs recognized epitopes outside B.1.351/B.1.1.7 mutations. After the peak T cell response, and only then, were repertoires sampled.

TCRdb's copy holds only in-frame clones and misses some; the assay was immunoSEQ multiplex PCR. This table holds fewer than 150,000 clones, less than 95% found once. This clonotype was sampled from an adult in good health. The material sequenced was peripheral blood, taken on day 0 of AZD1222 vaccination.

The CDR3 sequence is CASSVQGSSSPLHF. The CDR3 DNA follows: TGTGCCAGCAGTGTGCAGGGTTCTAGTTCACCCCTCCACTTT. The genes are TRBV2 and TRBJ1-6; D perhaps matches TRBD1 (5 bases). The CDR3 length is 14 residues. The ends were cut back, 4 bases at V and 9 bases at J, with 13 bases in the middle. In germline, CDR1 is SNHLY, CDR2 FYNNEI.